These 2 T cell receptor beta chains originate from one sample sequenced in a study of neurological immune-mediated disorders (dated by TCRdb to about 2019). Library construction relied on 5' RACE. The reads were generated on an Illumina HiSeq 2500. TCRdb trimmed the raw reads at Q25, called clones with MiXCR and kept productive beta chains. Merged by CDR3 protein, the rows form single entries marked with the most common genes and DNA. Across this sample there are approximately 100,000 distinct CDR3 sequences, with around 3.5% seen only once. The ten largest clones capture 2.9% of the sample. The sample was PBMCs. The source is a woman aged 50 to 60 with multiple sclerosis.

This clonotype was seen a few times. A single base separates this from a much larger clone, so it may be a read error. V and J are TRBV11-2 and TRBJ2-5, with D possibly being TRBD1 or TRBD2 (6 bases each). CDR1 is SGHAT, CDR2 FQNNGV, per germline. The CDR3 sequence is 15 residues long. CDR3 coding DNA: TGTGCCAGCAGCTTATTCTTCGGGGGCCAGGAGAACCAGTACTTC. Residues: CASSLFFGGQENQYF.

This clonotype was picked up a small number of times. Given a much more abundant clone one base away, this may be a read error. The rearrangement links TRBV5-1 to TRBJ2-5; no clear D. V lost 0 bases and J lost 5, with 11 bases in between. Germline CDR1 SGHRS, CDR2 YFSETQ. The CDR3 sequence is 14 residues long. The CDR3 sequence is CASSLVAHVETQYF. CDR3 nucleotide sequence: TGCGCCAGCAGCTTGGTGGCCCACGTGGAGACCCAGTACTTC. Using reference TRBV5-1 and TRBJ2-5 for the parts outside the CDR3, the full variable domain is KAGVTQTPRYLIKTRGQQVTLSCSPISGHRSVSWYQQTPGQGLQFLFEYFSETQRNKGNFPGRFSGRQFSNSRSEMNVSTLELGDSALYLCASSLVAHVETQYFGPGTRLLVL.